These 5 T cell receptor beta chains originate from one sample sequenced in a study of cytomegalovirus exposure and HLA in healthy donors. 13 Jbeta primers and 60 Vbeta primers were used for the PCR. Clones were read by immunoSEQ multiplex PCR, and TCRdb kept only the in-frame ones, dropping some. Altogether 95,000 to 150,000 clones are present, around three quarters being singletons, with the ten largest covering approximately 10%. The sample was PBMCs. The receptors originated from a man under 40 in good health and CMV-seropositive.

The CDR3 DNA sequence: TGTGCCAGCAGCTTAGAGGGGGGGGTATTCAATGAGCAGTTCTTC. Its translation is CASSLEGGVFNEQFF. The J gene is TRBJ2-1, the V gene TRBV13; tentatively, D is TRBD2 (7 bases). V lost 1 base and J 6 bases, leaving 13 bases between the germline ends. Germline lookup yields CDR1 PRHDT and CDR2 FYEKMQ (reference sequence). The CDR3 consists of 15 residues.

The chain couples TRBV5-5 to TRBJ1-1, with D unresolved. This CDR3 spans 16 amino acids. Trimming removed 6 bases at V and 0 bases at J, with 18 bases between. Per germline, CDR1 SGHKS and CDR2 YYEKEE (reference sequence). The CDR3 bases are TGTGCCAGCACCGTGGGGAGGGTTGGGGTGAACACTGAAGCTTTCTTT. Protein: CASTVGRVGVNTEAFF.

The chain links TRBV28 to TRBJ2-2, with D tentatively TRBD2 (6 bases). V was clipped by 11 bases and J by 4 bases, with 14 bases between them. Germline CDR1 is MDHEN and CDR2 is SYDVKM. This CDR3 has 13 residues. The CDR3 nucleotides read TGTGCCCTCGGCCGGGGGACCACCGGGGAGCTGTTTTTT. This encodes CALGRGTTGELFF.

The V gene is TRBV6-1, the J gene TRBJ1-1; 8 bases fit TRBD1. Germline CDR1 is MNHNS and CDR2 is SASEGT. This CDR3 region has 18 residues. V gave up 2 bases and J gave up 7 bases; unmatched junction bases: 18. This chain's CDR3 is CASSESLGTGAKWGEAFF. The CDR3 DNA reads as TGTGCCAGCAGTGAAAGTTTGGGGACAGGAGCTAAGTGGGGTGAAGCTTTCTTT.

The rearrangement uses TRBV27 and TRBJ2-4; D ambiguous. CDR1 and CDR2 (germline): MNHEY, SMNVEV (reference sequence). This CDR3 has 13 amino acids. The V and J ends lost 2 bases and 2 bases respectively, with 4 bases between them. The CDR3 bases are TGTGCCAGCAGTTTAGGGCCCAAAAACATTCAGTACTTC. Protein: CASSLGPKNIQYF.